Presented here are 10 T cell receptor beta chains from one specimen sequenced in a study of blood T cell repertoires in COVID-19. TCRdb's copy holds only in-frame clones and misses some; the assay was immunoSEQ multiplex PCR. The sample yields some 300,000 clones, over 80% seen once. Input material: peripheral blood. The source is a woman aged 45-65 years with active or convalescent COVID-19.

The V call is TRBV7-2, the J call TRBJ1-5; D gene ambiguous. This CDR3 has 13 residues. Trimming left V 1 base short and J 6 bases short, with 7 bases between. Per germline, CDR1 SGHTA and CDR2 FQGNSA. In DNA, the CDR3 is TGTGCCAGCAGCTTAGGACAACTTCAGCCCCAGCATTTT. As protein: CASSLGQLQPQHF.

The chain employs TRBV5-1 and TRBJ2-5; 7 bases are a match to TRBD2. The CDR3 runs 14 residues. Germline assignment: CDR1 SGHRS and CDR2 YFSETQ. V gave up 0 bases and J gave up 4 bases; unmatched junction bases: 3. The CDR3 is CASSLAPGGETQYF. In nucleotides, the CDR3 is TGCGCCAGCAGCTTGGCTCCGGGAGGAGAGACCCAGTACTTC.

Points on this clone: Other DNA sequences within the sample encode an identical CDR3. The chain joins TRBV5-1 to TRBJ2-1; the match to TRBD2 covers 7 bases. The J segment lost 4 bases and the V segment lost 0 bases, leaving 10 bases of the junction unmatched. The germline V gene has CDR1 SGHRS and CDR2 YFSETQ. The CDR3 runs to 17 residues. The CDR3 sequence: CASSLGRGEGPYNEQFF. CDR3 DNA sequence: TGCGCCAGCAGCTTGGGCCGGGGGGAGGGCCCATACAATGAGCAGTTCTTC.

This clone was detected once. This chain joins TRBV11-2 and TRBJ1-6, with D maybe TRBD1 (5 bases). Trimming took 2 bases from V and 5 from J, leaving 13 bases between them. In germline, CDR1 is SGHAT, CDR2 FQNNGV. The CDR3 spans 16 residues. The CDR3 nucleotides are TGTGCCAGCAGCTTACTTTCGGGACTTAATAATTCACCCCTCCACTTT. Amino acids: CASSLLSGLNNSPLHF.

The chain joins TRBV5-1 to TRBJ2-1, with a possible D match to TRBD2 (6 bases). Trimming left V 0 bases short and J 4 bases short, with 14 bases between. CDR3 length: 16 residues. Germline CDR1 reads SGHRS; CDR2 reads YFSETQ. The CDR3 nucleotides are TGCGCCAGCAGCTTGGAGCCGGGAGTGAGGTACAATGAGCAGTTCTTC. It translates to CASSLEPGVRYNEQFF.

The chain is built from TRBV27 and TRBJ1-1, with 8 bases identical to TRBD1. Germline loops: CDR1 MNHEY, CDR2 SMNVEV (reference sequence). The CDR3 runs 15 residues. V was pared by 2 bases and J by 8 bases, with 10 bases of the junction left unmatched. The CDR3 DNA sequence: TGTGCCAGCAGTTTAGGCCCCGGACAGGGCGGGGAAGCTTTCTTT. This codes for CASSLGPGQGGEAFF.

V usage is TRBV25-1 and J usage is TRBJ1-5; D gene unclear. The germline V gene has CDR1 MGHDK and CDR2 SYGVNS. The CDR3 covers 13 residues. V dropped 2 bases and J dropped 5 bases, with 7 bases sitting between them. Here the CDR3 reads CASSETQDQPQHF. In nucleotides, the CDR3 is TGTGCCAGCAGTGAAACCCAGGATCAGCCCCAGCATTTT.

This clone came up once. This rearrangement joins TRBV5-1 to TRBJ2-3, with D perhaps TRBD2 (5 bases). Looked up from germline, CDR1 is SGHRS and CDR2 is YFSETQ. The CDR3 length is 13 residues. V was shortened by 4 bases and J by 4 bases, with 10 bases between the two germline ends. CDR3 sequence reads: CASSTGRADTQYF. CDR3 nucleotides: TGCGCCAGCAGCACGGGAAGGGCAGATACGCAGTATTTT. Looking up the rest from reference TRBV5-1 and TRBJ2-3 gives the full variable domain: KAGVTQTPRYLIKTRGQQVTLSCSPISGHRSVSWYQQTPGQGLQFLFEYFSETQRNKGNFPGRFSGRQFSNSRSEMNVSTLELGDSALYLCASSTGRADTQYFGPGTRLTVL.

A few counts support this clone. This chain connects TRBV5-6 to TRBJ2-7; 8 bases match TRBD1. CDR3 length equals 16 residues. With V trimmed by 1 base and J by 4 bases, 10 bases remained unmatched. Germline assignment: CDR1 SGHDT and CDR2 YYEEEE. CDR3 amino acids: CASSLWGGDRGYEQYF. CDR3 nucleotide sequence: TGTGCCAGCAGCTTGTGGGGAGGAGACAGGGGTTACGAGCAGTACTTC.

The chain recombines TRBV14 with TRBJ2-3; TRBD1 matches 8 bases. V gave up 4 bases and J gave up 2 bases; unmatched junction bases: 11. The CDR3 is made up of 17 amino acids. CDR1 is SGHDN, CDR2 FVKESK, per germline. The CDR3 loop reads CASSLSPRDRTTDTQYF. The CDR3 DNA sequence: TGTGCCAGCAGCCTTTCCCCCAGGGACAGGACCACAGATACGCAGTATTTT.